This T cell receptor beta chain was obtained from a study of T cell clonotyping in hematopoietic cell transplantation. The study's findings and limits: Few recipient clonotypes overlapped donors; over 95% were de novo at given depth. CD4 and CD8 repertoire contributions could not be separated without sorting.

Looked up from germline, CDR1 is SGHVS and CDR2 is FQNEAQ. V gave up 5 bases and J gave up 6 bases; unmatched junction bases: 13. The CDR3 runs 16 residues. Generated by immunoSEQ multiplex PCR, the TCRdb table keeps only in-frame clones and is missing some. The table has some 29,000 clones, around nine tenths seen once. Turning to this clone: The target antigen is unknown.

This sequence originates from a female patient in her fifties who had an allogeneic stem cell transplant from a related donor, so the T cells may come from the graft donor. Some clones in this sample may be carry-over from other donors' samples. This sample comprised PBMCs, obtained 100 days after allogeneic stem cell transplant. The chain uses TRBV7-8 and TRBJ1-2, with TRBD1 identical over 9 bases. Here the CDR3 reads CASSLERGTGYDGYTF. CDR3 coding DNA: TGTGCCAGCAGCCTAGAACGGGGGACAGGGTATGATGGCTACACCTTC.